This T cell receptor beta chain derives from a study of blood T cells in healthy people across ages. Primed by a sample-barcoded 5' primer and a J-beta primer mix, a second PCR proceeded for 7 to 11 cycles. Via MiXCR, TCRdb re-called the 5' RACE reads, giving one row per CDR3 protein. Here the sample spans 1.5 million to 2 million distinct CDR3 sequences, around 50% being singletons. The CDR3 contains 13 residues. The germline V gene encodes CDR1 DFQATT and CDR2 SNEGSKA (reference sequence). Those donating, healthy Caucasian individuals from Russia, were aged roughly 6 to 100. The origin of this receptor is a woman in her forties in good health. The specimen was blood. The rearrangement links TRBV20-1 to TRBJ2-4, with D possibly being TRBD1 (5 bases). The DNA end is a closer match to TRBJ2-7, so the J assignment may be wrong. CDR3 protein: CSASFPGLGEQYF. Here the CDR3 DNA reads TGCAGTGCTAGTTTTCCAGGGCTGGGCGAGCAGTACTTC.